These T cell receptor beta chains were read from a single sample in a study of blood T cell repertoires in COVID-19. Sequencing used immunoSEQ multiplex PCR; TCRdb keeps in-frame clones, though not all of them. Of around 320,000 clones in the sample, approximately 89% are singletons; the top ten hold 5.5% to 7%. The sample taken for sequencing was peripheral blood. The receptors here all came from a woman aged 25 to 45 who had recovered from COVID-19. The CDR3 runs from the conserved cysteine through the conserved F or W. The D gene is left open where the match is weak. Expanded clones are given a class, and other clones once, few, many or no size at all.

abundance,j_gene,d_gene,v_gene,CDR3nt,CDR3aa
-,TRBJ2-7,-,TRBV6-5,TGTGCCAGCAGTTACATCTCGGGTAACGAGCAGTACTTC,CASSYISGNEQYF
-,TRBJ1-1,TRBD1,TRBV3-1/TRBV3-2,TGTGCCAGCAGCCCCGGGACAGGGAGTTTGAACACTGAAGCTTTCTTT,CASSPGTGSLNTEAFF
-,TRBJ2-1,TRBD2,TRBV30,TGTGCCTGGAGTGCACTAGCGGGGTTCGCAAATGAGCAGTTCTTC,CAWSALAGFANEQFF
once,TRBJ2-1,-,TRBV5-1,TGCGCCAGCAGCTTGGATTCGGGGAGCTCCTACAATGAGCAGTTCTTC,CASSLDSGSSYNEQFF
few,TRBJ1-2,TRBD1,TRBV16,TGTGCCAGCAGCCAATTCGGGACAGGGGTTGTTCGCTCTGGCTACACCTTC,CASSQFGTGVVRSGYTF
-,TRBJ2-3,-,TRBV5-6,TGTGCCAGCAGCCTGACTACCACAGATACGCAGTATTTT,CASSLTTTDTQYF
-,TRBJ2-2,-,TRBV7-2,TGTGCCAGCAGCTTAGGACTAGCAGGGGGCGCAAGAAGGACCGGGGAGCTGTTTTTT,CASSLGLAGGARRTGELFF
-,TRBJ2-5,TRBD1,TRBV20-1,TGCAGTGCTAGTCCTGCCGGGACAGGGATTGAGACCCAGTACTTC,CSASPAGTGIETQYF
-,TRBJ2-5,-,TRBV5-1,TGCGCCAGCAGCGTGGCCCAGGGGAGAGAGACCCAGTACTTC,CASSVAQGRETQYF
few,TRBJ2-1,TRBD2,TRBV7-6,TGTGCCAGCAGCAGAAGGACTAGCGGGGGTTACAATGAGCAGTTCTTC,CASSRRTSGGYNEQFF
-,TRBJ1-5,TRBD1,TRBV28,TGTGCCAGCAGCCTCTATTTAAAAGTTGGACAGGGGGCGGATTGGGGCAATCAGCCCCAGCATTTT,CASSLYLKVGQGADWGNQPQHF
once,TRBJ2-5,-,TRBV10-3,TGTGCCATGAAACAGGAGCTCCTCCAAGAGACCCAGTACTTC,CAMKQELLQETQYF
few,TRBJ2-2,-,TRBV9,TGTGCCAGCAGCGTAAGGGGGACCACCGGGGAGCTGTTTTTT,CASSVRGTTGELFF
few,TRBJ1-1,-,TRBV19,TGTGCCACCCAGGGGATTTACCTCGGGGACACTGAAGCTTTCTTT,CATQGIYLGDTEAFF
-,TRBJ2-2,-,TRBV6-2/TRBV6-3,TGTGCCAGCAGTTGGGTGGACTACCGCACGAACACCGGGGAGCTGTTTTTT,CASSWVDYRTNTGELFF
-,TRBJ1-2,-,TRBV29-1,TGCAGCGTTGAACTAGGGGCGCGTGGCTACACCTTC,CSVELGARGYTF
-,TRBJ1-6,-,TRBV12-3/TRBV12-4,TGTGCCAGCAGCTACAGGGTTTCACCCCTCCACTTT,CASSYRVSPLHF
-,TRBJ1-2,-,TRBV6-1,TGTGCCAGCAGTGAAGGCAGGGTTTTTAGTAACTATGGCTACACCTTC,CASSEGRVFSNYGYTF
-,TRBJ2-1,-,TRBV27,TGTGCCAGCAGTTCGCAGATTAAAGGGAGTGAGCAGTTCTTC,CASSSQIKGSEQFF
-,TRBJ1-1,-,TRBV7-6,TGTGCCAGCAGCTTCGCCCTCGGGGGGAACACTGAAGCTTTCTTT,CASSFALGGNTEAFF
-,TRBJ2-7,-,TRBV18,TGTGCCAGCTTGATCGGGGCGGGGAACGAGCAGTACTTC,CASLIGAGNEQYF
once,TRBJ1-5,-,TRBV19,TGTGCCAGTAGTATGGGCTACAATCAGCCCCAGCATTTT,CASSMGYNQPQHF
few,TRBJ2-1,TRBD2,TRBV4-3,TGCGCCAGCAGCCAAGATAGCGGGGGCTCATACAATGAGCAGTTCTTC,CASSQDSGGSYNEQFF